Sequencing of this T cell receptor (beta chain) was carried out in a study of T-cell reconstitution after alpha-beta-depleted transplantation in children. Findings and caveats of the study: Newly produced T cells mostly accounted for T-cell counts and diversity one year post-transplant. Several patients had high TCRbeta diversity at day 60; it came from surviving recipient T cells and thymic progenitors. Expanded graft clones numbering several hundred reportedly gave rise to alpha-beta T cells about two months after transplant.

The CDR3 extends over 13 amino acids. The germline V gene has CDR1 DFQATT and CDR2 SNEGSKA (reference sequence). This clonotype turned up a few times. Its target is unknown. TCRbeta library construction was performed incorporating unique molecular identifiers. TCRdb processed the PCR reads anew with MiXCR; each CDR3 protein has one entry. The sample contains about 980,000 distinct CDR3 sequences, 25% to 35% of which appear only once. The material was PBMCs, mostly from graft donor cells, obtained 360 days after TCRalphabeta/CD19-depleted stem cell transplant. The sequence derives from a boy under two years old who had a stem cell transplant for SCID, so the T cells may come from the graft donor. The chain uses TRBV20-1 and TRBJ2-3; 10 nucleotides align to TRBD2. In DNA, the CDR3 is TGCAGAGCGGGGGGGCGTAGCACAGATACGCAGTATTTT. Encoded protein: CRAGGRSTDTQYF.